This TCR beta chain is from a study of CXCR3-negative and CXCR3-positive naive CD8 T cells. Study-wide context: Roughly 1.5 +/- 0.3 million TRB reads came from each library, giving around 140 million in total. General study points: Post-cryopreservation CXCR3 expression was partly diminished, and the bulk of assays employed fresh PBMCs. CXCR3-negative naive cells had less hydrophobic TRB CDR3s than did CXCR3-positive naive cells. In both naive subsets diversity was comparably high, whereas memory CD8+ cells showed much lower diversity.

CD8+ T cell subsets were each sorted in triplicate, about 310,000 cells apiece. The CDR3 consists of 16 residues. The germline gives CDR1 SGHTA, CDR2 FQGTGA. Concerning this clonotype itself: The antigen is not known.

TRB cDNA libraries were made by UMI-labeled 5' RACE. TCRdb reworked the 5' RACE reads into one entry per CDR3 protein, no DNA. Its listing shows some 130,000 distinct CDR3 sequences. Sequenced sample: naive CXCR3+ CD8+ T cells from blood. The subset was: CD45RO-CCR7+CD27+CD95- naive CD8+ T cells expressing CXCR3 (TNR3+). This TCR came from a human donor in good health. Some clones in this sample may be carry-over from other donors' samples. The chain joins TRBV7-3 to TRBJ2-1; with no DNA, the TCRdb D assignment of TRBD2 cannot be verified. CDR3 region: CASSLVPLGRYNEQFF.